This TCR beta chain was captured in a study of blood T cell repertoires in COVID-19. Donors were grouped by their self-reported clinical history. Germline values: CDR1 KGHDR, CDR2 SFDVKD. The trim removed 5 bases at V and 4 bases at J, leaving 3 bases unmatched. The CDR3 has 14 amino acids. Clones were sequenced by immunoSEQ multiplex PCR, and TCRdb holds only the in-frame ones, with some missing. The sample includes 200,000 to 250,000 clones, around nine tenths of them seen just once. The source of this sequence is a woman aged 18-29 years who had recovered from COVID-19. The chain carries TRBV24-1 and TRBJ2-3, with TRBD1 identical over 9 bases. Sequenced material: PBMCs or T cells enriched from blood (not recorded which). CDR3 DNA: TGTGCCACCAGTGGGGGACAGGGTTCAGATACGCAGTATTTT. Translation: CATSGGQGSDTQYF.